This T cell receptor (beta chain) comes out of a study of blood T cells in healthy people across ages (dated by TCRdb to the mid-2010s). About the full investigation: In model experiments, template switching captured roughly one uniquely barcoded TCR beta cDNA molecule for every two T cells. Using the same blood draw, the study looked at two additional independent replicas of 1 million unique cDNA reads for two donors, one aged 18 to 30 and the other aged 80 or older. Donors of different ages were randomly distributed across sequencing lanes to avoid experimental bias. Donors were grouped into four age groups: young (average roughly 15 years), middle-aged (about 40), aged (about 60) and long-lived (about 90). Using deep sequencing normalized with unique cDNA molecular identifiers, the study measured how TCR beta repertoire diversity changes with age.

The research as a whole found: As age increased, observed TCR beta diversity per million T cells dropped in a roughly linear way, and a significant reduction was already evident by age 40. Compared with the aged group, the long-lived group had more naive CD4+ T cells, fewer expanded clones and increased TCR diversity, suggesting age selection. Estimates of total diversity based on one million sequenced T cells were considered lower bounds and underestimates. A strong correlation was found between observed TCR beta diversity and the percentage of naive T cells measured by flow cytometry. Conclusive comparison of naive and antigen-experienced compartments was prevented by the profiling of bulk unsorted PBMCs. Donor CMV infection status was unknown, potentially confounding age-related changes in expanded clonotypes.

The 39 donors, aged about 6 to 95 years, were systemically healthy Caucasian individuals from Russia. Ten milliliters of peripheral blood were drawn from each donor into EDTA-treated Vacutainer tubes. Ficoll-Paque density-gradient centrifugation was used to isolate PBMCs, with at least 6.5 million obtained per sample. Trizol reagent was used to extract total RNA from PBMCs, with at least 5 micrograms per sample. Naive CD45RAhigh/CD27high T cell percentages were measured by flow cytometry on a PBMC aliquot from every donor. About this clonotype itself: Its antigen has not been determined. Base qualities are not recorded, but no much larger clone differs from it by a single base.

CDR1 and CDR2, per the germline V gene (reference sequence), are SEHNR and FQNEAQ. At the junction V is shortened by 5 bases and J by 4 bases; bases outside the gene matches: 8. Including the terminal cysteine and phenylalanine, the CDR3 comprises 15 residues. Here the CDR3 DNA is all that survives: 45 bases in frame from base 1. Receptors were amplified or captured by 5' RACE. Sequencing relied on an Illumina HiSeq 2500. A second PCR of roughly 7 to 11 cycles was performed with a sample-barcoded 5' primer and a J-beta primer mix. Each TCR beta cDNA molecule received a unique molecular identifier from a template-switch 5' adaptor carrying 12 random nucleotides. At least 3 million CDR3-containing paired-end reads were obtained from each sample. First-strand cDNA synthesis was performed from all RNA using the Mint cDNA synthesis kit, with priming by a TRBC-specific oligonucleotide. Following uracil-DNA glycosylase treatment, all cDNA underwent a first 18-cycle PCR with the universal primers M1SS and BC2_uni_R. Per the source publication's procedure: For normalization, 1 million high-quality reads, each with a distinct molecular identifier, were randomly selected from each sample. Reads sharing molecular identifiers were discarded rather than binned into consensus sequences. MiTCR, with a Q25 quality threshold and the strictest error-elimination algorithm, was used for CDR3 identification, clonotype clustering and error correction. A nonparametric unseen species model with Euler transformation was used to estimate a lower bound on total TCR beta diversity. TCRdb reprocessed the public reads (quality trimming at Q25 with fastp, clone calling with MiXCR) and kept in-frame beta chains. Entries that share a CDR3 protein sequence are merged under the most common genes and DNA. The V and J calls were determined by TCRdb, not by the authors. Here the sample has fewer than 750,000 distinct CDR3 sequences; 52% occur a single time. The ten largest clones capture roughly 13% of the sample.

This sequence was found in an elderly woman in good health. The chain is made from TRBV7-9 and TRBJ2-3, and 8 bases in between align with TRBD2. Sequenced material: blood. The DNA is as follows: TGTGCCAGCAGCCCCTTTGCGGGAGGCTCAGATACGCAGTATTTT. This encodes CASSPFAGGSDTQYF. With the rest looked up from the reference TRBV7-9 and TRBJ2-3 genes rather than sequenced, the full variable domain is DTGVSQNPRHKITKRGQNVTFRCDPISEHNRLYWYRQTLGQGPEFLTYFQNEAQLEKSRLLSDRFSAERPKGSFSTLEIQRTEQGDSAMYLCASSPFAGGSDTQYFGPGTRLTVL.